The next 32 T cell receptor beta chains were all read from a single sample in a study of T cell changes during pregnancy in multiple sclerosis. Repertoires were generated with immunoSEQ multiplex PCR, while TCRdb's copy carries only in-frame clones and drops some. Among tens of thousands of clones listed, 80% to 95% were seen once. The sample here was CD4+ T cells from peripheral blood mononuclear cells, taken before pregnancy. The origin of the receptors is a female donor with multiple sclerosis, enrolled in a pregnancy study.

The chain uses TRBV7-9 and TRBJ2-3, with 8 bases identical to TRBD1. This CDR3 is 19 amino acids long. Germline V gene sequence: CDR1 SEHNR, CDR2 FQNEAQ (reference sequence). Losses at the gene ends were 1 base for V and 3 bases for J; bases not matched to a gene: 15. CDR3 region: CASSLVRTGIPLTTDTQYF. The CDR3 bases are TGTGCCAGCAGCTTAGTCAGGACAGGGATTCCTCTAACAACAGATACGCAGTATTTT.

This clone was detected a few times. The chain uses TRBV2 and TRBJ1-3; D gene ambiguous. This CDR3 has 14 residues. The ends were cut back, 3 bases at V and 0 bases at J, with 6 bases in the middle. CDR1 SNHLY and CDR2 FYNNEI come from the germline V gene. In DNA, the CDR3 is TGTGCCAGCAGTGACCCGCGCTCTGGAAACACCATATATTTT. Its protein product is CASSDPRSGNTIYF. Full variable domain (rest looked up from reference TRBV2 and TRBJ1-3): EPEVTQTPSHQVTQMGQEVILRCVPISNHLYFYWYRQILGQKVEFLVSFYNNEISEKSEIFDDQFSVERPDGSNFTLKIRSTKLEDSAMYFCASSDPRSGNTIYFGEGSWLTVV.

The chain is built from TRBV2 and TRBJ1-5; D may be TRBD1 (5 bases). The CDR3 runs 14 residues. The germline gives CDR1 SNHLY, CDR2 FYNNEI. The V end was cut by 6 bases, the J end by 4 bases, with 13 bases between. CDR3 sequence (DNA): TGTGCCAGCAGCCTAAGACAGAAAAATCAGCCCCAGCATTTT. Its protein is CASSLRQKNQPQHF.

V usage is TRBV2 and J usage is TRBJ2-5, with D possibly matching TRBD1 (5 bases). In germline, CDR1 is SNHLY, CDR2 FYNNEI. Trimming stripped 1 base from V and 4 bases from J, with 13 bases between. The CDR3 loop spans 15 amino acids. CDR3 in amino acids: CASSEGRSRGETQYF. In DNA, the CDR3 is TGTGCCAGCAGTGAAGGGCGGTCAAGGGGAGAGACCCAGTACTTC.

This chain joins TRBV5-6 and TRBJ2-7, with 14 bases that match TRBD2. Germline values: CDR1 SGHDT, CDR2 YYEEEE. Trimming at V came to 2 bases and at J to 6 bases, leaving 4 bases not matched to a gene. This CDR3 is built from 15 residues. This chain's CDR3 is CASSFSGLAGGEQYF. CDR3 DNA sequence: TGTGCCAGCAGCTTCTCCGGACTAGCGGGAGGCGAGCAGTACTTC.

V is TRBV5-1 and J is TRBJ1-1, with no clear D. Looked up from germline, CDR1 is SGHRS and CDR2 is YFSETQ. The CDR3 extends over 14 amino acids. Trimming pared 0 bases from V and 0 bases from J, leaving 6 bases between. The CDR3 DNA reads TGCGCCAGCAGCTTGGAGAGGGTGAACACTGAAGCTTTCTTT. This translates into CASSLERVNTEAFF. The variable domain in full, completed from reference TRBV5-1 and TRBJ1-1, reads KAGVTQTPRYLIKTRGQQVTLSCSPISGHRSVSWYQQTPGQGLQFLFEYFSETQRNKGNFPGRFSGRQFSNSRSEMNVSTLELGDSALYLCASSLERVNTEAFFGQGTRLTVV.

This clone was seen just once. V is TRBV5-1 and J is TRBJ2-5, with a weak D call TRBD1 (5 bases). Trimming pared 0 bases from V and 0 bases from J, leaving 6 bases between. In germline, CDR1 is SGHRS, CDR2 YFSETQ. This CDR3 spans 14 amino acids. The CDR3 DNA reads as TGCGCCAGCAGCTTGGAGGGGTACCAAGAGACCCAGTACTTC. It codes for CASSLEGYQETQYF.

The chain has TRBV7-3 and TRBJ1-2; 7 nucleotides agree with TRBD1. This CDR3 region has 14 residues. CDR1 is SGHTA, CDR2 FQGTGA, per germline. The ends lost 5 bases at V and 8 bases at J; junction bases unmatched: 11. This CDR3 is CASSQSGQAAGYTF. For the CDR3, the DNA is TGTGCCAGCAGCCAATCAGGACAGGCGGCGGGCTACACCTTC.

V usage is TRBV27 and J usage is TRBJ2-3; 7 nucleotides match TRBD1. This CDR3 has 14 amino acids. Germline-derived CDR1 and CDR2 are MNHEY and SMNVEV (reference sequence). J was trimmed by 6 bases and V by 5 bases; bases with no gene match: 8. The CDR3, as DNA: TGTGCCAGCAGTCCCGACAGGGCTCGGGATACGCAGTATTTT. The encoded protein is CASSPDRARDTQYF.

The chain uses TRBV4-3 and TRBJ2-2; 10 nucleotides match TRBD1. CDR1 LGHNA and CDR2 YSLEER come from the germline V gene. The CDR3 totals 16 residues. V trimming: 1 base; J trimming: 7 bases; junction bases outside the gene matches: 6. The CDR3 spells CASSQGGTGDDGELFF. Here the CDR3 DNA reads TGCGCCAGCAGCCAAGGAGGGACAGGGGATGACGGGGAGCTGTTTTTT.

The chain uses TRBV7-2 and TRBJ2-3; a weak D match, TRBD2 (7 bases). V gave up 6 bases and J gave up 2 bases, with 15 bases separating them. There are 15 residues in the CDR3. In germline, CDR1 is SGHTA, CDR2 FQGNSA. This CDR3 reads CASRRRGGNTDTQYF. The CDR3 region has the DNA TGTGCCAGCAGACGAAGGGGGGGGAACACAGATACGCAGTATTTT.

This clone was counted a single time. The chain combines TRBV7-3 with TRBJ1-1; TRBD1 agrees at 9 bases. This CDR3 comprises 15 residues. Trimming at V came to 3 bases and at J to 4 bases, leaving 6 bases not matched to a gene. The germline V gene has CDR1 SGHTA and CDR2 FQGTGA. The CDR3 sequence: CASSLGTGIGTEAFF. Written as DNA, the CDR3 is TGTGCCAGCAGCTTGGGGACAGGGATAGGCACTGAAGCTTTCTTT.

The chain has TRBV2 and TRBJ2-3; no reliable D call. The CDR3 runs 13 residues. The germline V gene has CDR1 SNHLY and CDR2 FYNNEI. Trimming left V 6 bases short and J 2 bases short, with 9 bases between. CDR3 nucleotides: TGTGCCAGCAGCCCCCCCTTCACAGATACGCAGTATTTT. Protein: CASSPPFTDTQYF. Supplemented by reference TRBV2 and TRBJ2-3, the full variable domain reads EPEVTQTPSHQVTQMGQEVILRCVPISNHLYFYWYRQILGQKVEFLVSFYNNEISEKSEIFDDQFSVERPDGSNFTLKIRSTKLEDSAMYFCASSPPFTDTQYFGPGTRLTVL.

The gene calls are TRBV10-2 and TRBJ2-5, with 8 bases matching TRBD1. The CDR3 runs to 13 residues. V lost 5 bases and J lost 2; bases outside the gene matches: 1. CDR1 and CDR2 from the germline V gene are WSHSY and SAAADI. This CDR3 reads CASSWTGQETQYF. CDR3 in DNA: TGCGCCAGCAGTTGGACAGGGCAAGAGACCCAGTACTTC.

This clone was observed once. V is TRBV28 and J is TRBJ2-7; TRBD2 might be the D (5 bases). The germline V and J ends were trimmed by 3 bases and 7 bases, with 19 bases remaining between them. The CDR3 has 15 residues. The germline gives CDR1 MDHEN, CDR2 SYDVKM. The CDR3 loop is CASSFEGGPFLEQYF. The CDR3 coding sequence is TGTGCCAGCAGTTTTGAGGGCGGCCCCTTCTTAGAGCAGTACTTC. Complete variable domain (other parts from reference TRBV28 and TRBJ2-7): DVKVTQSSRYLVKRTGEKVFLECVQDMDHENMFWYRQDPGLGLRLIYFSYDVKMKEKGDIPEGYSVSREKKERFSLILESASTNQTSMYLCASSFEGGPFLEQYFGPGTRLTVT.

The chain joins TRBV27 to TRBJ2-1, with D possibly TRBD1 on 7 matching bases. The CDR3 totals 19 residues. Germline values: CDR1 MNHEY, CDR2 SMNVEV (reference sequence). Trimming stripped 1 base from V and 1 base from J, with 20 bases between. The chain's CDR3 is CASSLYSGGTVFSYNEQFF. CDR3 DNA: TGTGCCAGCAGTTTATACTCAGGGGGGACAGTTTTTTCCTACAATGAGCAGTTCTTC.

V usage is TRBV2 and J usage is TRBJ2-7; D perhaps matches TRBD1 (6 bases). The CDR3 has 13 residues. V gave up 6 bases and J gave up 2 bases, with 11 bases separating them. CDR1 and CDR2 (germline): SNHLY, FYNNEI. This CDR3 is CASREDSTYEQYF. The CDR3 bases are TGTGCCAGCAGGGAGGACAGCACCTACGAGCAGTACTTC.

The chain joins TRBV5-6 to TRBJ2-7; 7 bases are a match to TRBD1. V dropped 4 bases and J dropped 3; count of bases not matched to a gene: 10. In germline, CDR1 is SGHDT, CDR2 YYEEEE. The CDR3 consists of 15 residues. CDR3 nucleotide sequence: TGTGCCAGCAGCGAGGGGGCGGCTAGTTACTACGAGCAGTACTTC. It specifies CASSEGAASYYEQYF. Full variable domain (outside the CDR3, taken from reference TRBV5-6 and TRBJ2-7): DAGVTQSPTHLIKTRGQQVTLRCSPKSGHDTVSWYQQALGQGPQFIFQYYEEEERQRGNFPDRFSGHQFPNYSSELNVNALLLGDSALYLCASSEGAASYYEQYFGPGTRLTVT.

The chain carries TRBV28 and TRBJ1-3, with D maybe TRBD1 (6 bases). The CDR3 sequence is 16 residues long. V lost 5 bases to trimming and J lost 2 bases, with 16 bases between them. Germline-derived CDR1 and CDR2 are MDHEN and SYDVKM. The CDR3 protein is CASSLTGRGAGNTIYF. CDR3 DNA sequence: TGTGCCAGCAGTCTCACAGGGAGAGGTGCTGGAAACACCATATATTTT.

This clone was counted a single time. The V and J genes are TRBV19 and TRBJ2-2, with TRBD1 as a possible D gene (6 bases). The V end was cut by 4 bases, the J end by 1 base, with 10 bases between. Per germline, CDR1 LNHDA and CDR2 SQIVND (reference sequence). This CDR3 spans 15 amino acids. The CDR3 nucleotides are TGTGCCAGTAGTAACCCGGGACAGAACACCGGGGAGCTGTTTTTT. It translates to CASSNPGQNTGELFF.

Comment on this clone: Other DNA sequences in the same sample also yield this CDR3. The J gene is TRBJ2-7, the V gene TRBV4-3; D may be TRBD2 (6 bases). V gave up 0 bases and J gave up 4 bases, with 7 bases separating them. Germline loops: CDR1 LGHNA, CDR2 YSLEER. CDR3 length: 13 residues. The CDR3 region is CASSQDRGYEQYF. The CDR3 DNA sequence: TGCGCCAGCAGCCAAGATCGGGGGTACGAGCAGTACTTC.

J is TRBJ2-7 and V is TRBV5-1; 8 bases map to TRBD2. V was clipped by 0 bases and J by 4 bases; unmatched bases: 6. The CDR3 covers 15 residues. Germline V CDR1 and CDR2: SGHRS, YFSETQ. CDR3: CASSLASGRGYEQYF. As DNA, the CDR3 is TGCGCCAGCAGCTTGGCATCCGGGAGGGGTTACGAGCAGTACTTC.

The CDR3 bases are TGTGCCAGCAGCGCACCGGGACTAGCGGGAGGGAGTAAAAATGAGCAGTTCTTC. Translation gives CASSAPGLAGGSKNEQFF. V usage is TRBV9 and J usage is TRBJ2-1, with TRBD2 matching over 16 bases. Unmatched junction bases numbered 10, after V lost 3 bases and J lost 7 bases. Germline V gene sequence: CDR1 SGDLS, CDR2 YYNGEE. The CDR3 sequence is 18 residues long.

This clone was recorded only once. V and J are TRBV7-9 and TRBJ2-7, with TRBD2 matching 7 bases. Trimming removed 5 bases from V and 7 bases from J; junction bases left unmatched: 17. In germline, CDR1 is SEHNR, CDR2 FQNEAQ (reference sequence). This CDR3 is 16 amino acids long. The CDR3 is CASSLPAGVKAGEQYF. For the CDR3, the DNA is TGTGCCAGCAGCCTACCCGCGGGAGTCAAAGCGGGGGAGCAGTACTTC.

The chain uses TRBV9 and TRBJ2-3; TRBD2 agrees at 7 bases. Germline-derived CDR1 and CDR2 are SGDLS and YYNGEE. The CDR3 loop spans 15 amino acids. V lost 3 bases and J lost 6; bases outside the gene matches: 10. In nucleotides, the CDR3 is TGTGCCAGCAGCGATGGGGCGGGAGTAACTGATACGCAGTATTTT. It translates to CASSDGAGVTDTQYF.

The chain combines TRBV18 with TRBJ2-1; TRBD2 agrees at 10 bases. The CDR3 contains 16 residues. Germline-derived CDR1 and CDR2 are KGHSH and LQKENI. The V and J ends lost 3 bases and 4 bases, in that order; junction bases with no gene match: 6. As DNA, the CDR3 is TGTGCCAGCTCACCGAGGGAACTAGCGGGATACAATGAGCAGTTCTTC. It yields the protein CASSPRELAGYNEQFF.

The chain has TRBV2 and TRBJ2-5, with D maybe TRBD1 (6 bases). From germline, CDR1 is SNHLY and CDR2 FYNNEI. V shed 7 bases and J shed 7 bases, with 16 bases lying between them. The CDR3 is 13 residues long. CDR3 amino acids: CASNADEGGTQYF. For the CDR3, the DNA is TGTGCCAGCAATGCGGACGAAGGGGGGACCCAGTACTTC.

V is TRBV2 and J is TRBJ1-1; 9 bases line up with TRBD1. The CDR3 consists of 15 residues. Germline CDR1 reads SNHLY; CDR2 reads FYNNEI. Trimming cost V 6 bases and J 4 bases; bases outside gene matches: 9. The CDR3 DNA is TGTGCCAGCAGCCCGGAACAGGGGGCGCGCACTGAAGCTTTCTTT. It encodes CASSPEQGARTEAFF.

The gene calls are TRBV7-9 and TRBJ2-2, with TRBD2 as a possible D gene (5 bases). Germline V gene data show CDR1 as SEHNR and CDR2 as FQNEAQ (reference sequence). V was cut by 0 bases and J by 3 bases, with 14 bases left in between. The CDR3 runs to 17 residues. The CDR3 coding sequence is TGTGCCAGCAGCTTAGCCCAGAAAATACTAGACACCGGGGAGCTGTTTTTT. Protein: CASSLAQKILDTGELFF.

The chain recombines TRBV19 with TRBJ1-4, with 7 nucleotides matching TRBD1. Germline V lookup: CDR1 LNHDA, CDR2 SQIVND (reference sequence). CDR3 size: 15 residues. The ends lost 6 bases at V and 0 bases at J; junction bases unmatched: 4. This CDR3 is CASRPGQTTNEKLFF. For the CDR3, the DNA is TGTGCCAGTAGGCCGGGACAGACAACTAATGAAAAACTGTTTTTT. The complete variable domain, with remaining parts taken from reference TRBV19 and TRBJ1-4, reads DGGITQSPKYLFRKEGQNVTLSCEQNLNHDAMYWYRQDPGQGLRLIYYSQIVNDFQKGDIAEGYSVSREKKESFPLTVTSAQKNPTAFYLCASRPGQTTNEKLFFGSGTQLSVL.

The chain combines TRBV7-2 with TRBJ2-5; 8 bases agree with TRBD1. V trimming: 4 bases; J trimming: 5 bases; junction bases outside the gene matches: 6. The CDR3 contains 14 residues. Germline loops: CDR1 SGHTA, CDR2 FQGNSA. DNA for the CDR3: TGTGCCAGCAGCTACTGGACAGGGACCGAGACCCAGTACTTC. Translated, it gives CASSYWTGTETQYF.

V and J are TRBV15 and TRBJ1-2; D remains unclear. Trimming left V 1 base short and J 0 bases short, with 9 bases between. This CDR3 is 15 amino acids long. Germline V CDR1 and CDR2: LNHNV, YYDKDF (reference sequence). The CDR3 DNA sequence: TGTGCCACCAGCAGAGGGACGGGGACTAACTATGGCTACACCTTC. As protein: CATSRGTGTNYGYTF.